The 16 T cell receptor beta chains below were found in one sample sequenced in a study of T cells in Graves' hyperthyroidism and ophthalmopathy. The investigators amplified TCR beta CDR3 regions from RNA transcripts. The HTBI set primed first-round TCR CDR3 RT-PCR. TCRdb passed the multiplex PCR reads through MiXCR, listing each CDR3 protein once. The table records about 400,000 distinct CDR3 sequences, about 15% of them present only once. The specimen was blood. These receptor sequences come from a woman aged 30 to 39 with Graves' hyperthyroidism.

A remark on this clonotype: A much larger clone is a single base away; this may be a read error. CDR3 DNA: TGCGCCAGCAGCTTGCGGGAACTCCCAGATACGCAGTGTTTT. It yields the protein CASSLRELPDTQCF. The chain combines TRBV5-1 with TRBJ2-3; the D gene is possibly TRBD2 (5 bases). Per germline, CDR1 SGHRS and CDR2 YFSETQ. The CDR3 is 14 amino acids.

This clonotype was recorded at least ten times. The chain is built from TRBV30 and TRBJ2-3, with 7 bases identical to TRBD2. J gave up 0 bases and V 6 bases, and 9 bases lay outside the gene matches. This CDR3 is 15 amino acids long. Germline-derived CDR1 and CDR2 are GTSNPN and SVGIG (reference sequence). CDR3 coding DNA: TGTGCCTGCCCGGGGGGTTCCGCTAGCACAGATACGCAGTATTTT. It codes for CACPGGSASTDTQYF.

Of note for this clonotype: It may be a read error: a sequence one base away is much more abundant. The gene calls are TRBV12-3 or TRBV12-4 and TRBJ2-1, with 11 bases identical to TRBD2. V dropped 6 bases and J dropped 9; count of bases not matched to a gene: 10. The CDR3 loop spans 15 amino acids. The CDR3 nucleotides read TGTGCCAGCAGCGTAGCGGGAGGGGGTATAGGTGAGCAGTTCTTC. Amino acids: CASSVAGGGIGEQFF.

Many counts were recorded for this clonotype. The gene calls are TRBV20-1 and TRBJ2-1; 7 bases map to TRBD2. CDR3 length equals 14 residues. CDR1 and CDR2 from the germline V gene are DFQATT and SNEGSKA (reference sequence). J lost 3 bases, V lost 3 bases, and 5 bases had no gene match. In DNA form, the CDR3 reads TGCAGTGCTAGTTGGGCTAGCGGCTACAATGAGCAGTTCTTC. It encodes CSASWASGYNEQFF.

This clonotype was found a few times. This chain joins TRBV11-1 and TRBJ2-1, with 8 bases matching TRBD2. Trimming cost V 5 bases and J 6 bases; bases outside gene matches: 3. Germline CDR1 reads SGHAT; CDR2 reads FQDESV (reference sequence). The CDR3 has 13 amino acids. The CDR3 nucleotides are TGTGCCAGCAGCCCCGGGGGGGGCAATGAGCAGTTCTTC. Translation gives CASSPGGGNEQFF.

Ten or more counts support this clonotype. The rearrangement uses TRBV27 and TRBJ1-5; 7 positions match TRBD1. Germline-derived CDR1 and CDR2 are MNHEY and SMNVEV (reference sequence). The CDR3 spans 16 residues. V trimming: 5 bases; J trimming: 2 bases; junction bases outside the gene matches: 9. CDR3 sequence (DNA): TGTGCCAGCAGTGGGACAGCCAGAGGGGGCAATCAGCCCCAGCATTTT. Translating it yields CASSGTARGGNQPQHF.

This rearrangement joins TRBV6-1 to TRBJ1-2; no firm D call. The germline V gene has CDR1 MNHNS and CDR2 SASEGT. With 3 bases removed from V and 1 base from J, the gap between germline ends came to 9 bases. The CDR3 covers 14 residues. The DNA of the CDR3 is TGTGCCAGCAGTGAGGGTCTCGGTAACTATGGCTACACCTTC. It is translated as CASSEGLGNYGYTF.

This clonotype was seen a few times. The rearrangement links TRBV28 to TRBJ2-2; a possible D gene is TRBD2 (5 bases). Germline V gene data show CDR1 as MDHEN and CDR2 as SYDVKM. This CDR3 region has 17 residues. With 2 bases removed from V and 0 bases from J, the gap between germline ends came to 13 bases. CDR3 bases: TGTGCCAGCAGTTTACAAATCGACTACACGAACACCGGGGAGCTGTTTTTT. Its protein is CASSLQIDYTNTGELFF.

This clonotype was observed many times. The CDR3 bases are TGTGCCAGCAGCCCAACAGGGTACAATCAGCCCCAGCATTTT. Encoded protein: CASSPTGYNQPQHF. The V call is TRBV3-1, the J call TRBJ1-5; D possibly corresponds to TRBD1 (6 bases). V was pared by 4 bases and J by 3 bases, with 10 bases between. The CDR3 extends over 14 amino acids. The V gene's germline CDR1 is LGHDT and CDR2 YNNKEL (reference sequence). The full variable domain, rest sourced from reference TRBV3-1 and TRBJ1-5, is DTAVSQTPKYLVTQMGNDKSIKCEQNLGHDTMYWYKQDSKKFLKIMFSYNNKELIINETVPNRFSPKSPDKAHLNLHINSLELGDSAVYFCASSPTGYNQPQHFGDGTRLSIL.

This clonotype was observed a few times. CDR3 sequence reads: CASSYIDRGESPLHF. The CDR3 DNA reads as TGTGCCAGCAGTTACATAGACAGGGGAGAATCACCCCTCCACTTT. The chain uses TRBV6-5 and TRBJ1-6; 8 bases are shared with TRBD1. With 2 bases clipped from V and 10 bases from J, the junction kept 7 bases outside the gene matches. CDR3 size: 15 residues. Germline CDR1 reads MNHEY; CDR2 reads SVGAGI.

CDR3 in amino acids: CASSRETSGRAETQYF. For the CDR3, the DNA is TGCGCCAGCAGCCGCGAGACTAGCGGGAGGGCCGAGACCCAGTACTTC. The V and J genes are TRBV5-1 and TRBJ2-5; 14 bases line up with TRBD2. This CDR3 is built from 16 residues. CDR1 and CDR2 (germline): SGHRS, YFSETQ. With V trimmed by 4 bases and J by 5 bases, 7 bases remained unmatched.

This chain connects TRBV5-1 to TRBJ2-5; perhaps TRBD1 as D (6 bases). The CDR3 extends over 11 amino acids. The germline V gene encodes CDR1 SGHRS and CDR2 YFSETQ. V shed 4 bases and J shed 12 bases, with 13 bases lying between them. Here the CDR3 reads CASSARGSKYF. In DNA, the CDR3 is TGCGCCAGCAGCGCAAGGGGGTCGAAGTACTTC.

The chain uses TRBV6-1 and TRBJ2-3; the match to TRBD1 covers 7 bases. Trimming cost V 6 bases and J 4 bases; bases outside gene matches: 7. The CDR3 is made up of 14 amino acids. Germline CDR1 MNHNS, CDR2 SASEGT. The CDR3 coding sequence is TGTGCCAGCAGCCCAGGGGGTTCTGCAGATACGCAGTATTTT. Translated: CASSPGGSADTQYF.

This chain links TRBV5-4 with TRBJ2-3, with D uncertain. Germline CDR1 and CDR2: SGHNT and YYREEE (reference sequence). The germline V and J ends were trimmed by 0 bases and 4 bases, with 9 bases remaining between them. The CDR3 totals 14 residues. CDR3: CASSLGGNPDTQYF. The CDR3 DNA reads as TGTGCCAGCAGCTTGGGTGGTAACCCAGATACGCAGTATTTT.

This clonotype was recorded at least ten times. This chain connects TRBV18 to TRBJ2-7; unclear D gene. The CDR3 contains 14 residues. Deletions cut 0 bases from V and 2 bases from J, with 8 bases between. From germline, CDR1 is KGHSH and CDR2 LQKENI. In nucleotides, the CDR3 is TGTGCCAGCTCACCACCGGCCAGCCCCTACGAGCAGTACTTC. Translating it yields CASSPPASPYEQYF. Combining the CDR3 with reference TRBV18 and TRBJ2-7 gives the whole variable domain NAGVMQNPRHLVRRRGQEARLRCSPMKGHSHVYWYRQLPEEGLKFMVYLQKENIIDESGMPKERFSAEFPKEGPSILRIQQVVRGDSAAYFCASSPPASPYEQYFGPGTRLTVT.

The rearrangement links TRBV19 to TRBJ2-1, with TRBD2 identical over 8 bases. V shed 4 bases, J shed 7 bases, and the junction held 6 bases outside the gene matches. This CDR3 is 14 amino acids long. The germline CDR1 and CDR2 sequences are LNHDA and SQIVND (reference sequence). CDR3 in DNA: TGTGCCAGTAGTACGGGGGGGGGCCAAAATGAGCAGTTCTTC. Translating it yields CASSTGGGQNEQFF.